These T cell receptor beta chains were read from a single sample in a study of response to subunit inactivated influenza vaccine. TCRdb ran MiXCR on the RT-PCR reads and lists one entry per CDR3 protein. Of 490,000 or so distinct CDR3 sequences in the sample, 7.5% to 8.5% were seen once. Sample: PBMCs from blood, taken around 25 months after vaccination. The origin of the receptors is a man between 50 and 69 years old who received an inactivated influenza vaccine. CDR3s include the opening cysteine and the closing phenylalanine or tryptophan. A D gene is named only where the DNA matches it firmly. Clone size is given for some rows only: seen once, a few or many times, or a class if the clone is expanded.

CDR3 length | D gene | J gene | clone size | V gene | CDR3 protein | CDR3 DNA
17 | TRBD1 | TRBJ1-6 | many | TRBV4-1 | CASSQARTGGPNSPLHF | TGCGCCAGCAGCCAAGCCCGGACAGGGGGACCTAATTCACCCCTCCACTTT
14 | - | TRBJ2-5 | few | TRBV20-1 | CSARPFGNQETQYF | TGCAGTGCTAGGCCTTTTGGGAATCAAGAGACCCAGTACTTC
14 | - | TRBJ2-7 | - | TRBV6-2/TRBV6-3 | CASTRGGAPYEQYF | TGTGCCAGCACCAGAGGGGGAGCCCCCTACGAGCAGTACTTC
14 | - | TRBJ2-3 | - | TRBV29-1 | CSVEGAGALNTQYF | TGCAGCGTTGAAGGGGCCGGAGCGTTGAATACGCAGTATTTT
14 | - | TRBJ1-4 | many | TRBV20-1 | CSARDWGNSEKLFF | TGCAGTGCTAGAGATTGGGGGAACAGTGAAAAACTGTTTTTT
15 | - | TRBJ1-4 | few | TRBV6-2/TRBV6-3 | CASSRQPATNEKLFF | TGTGCCAGCAGTAGACAGCCTGCAACTAATGAAAAACTGTTTTTT
14 | - | TRBJ2-3 | - | TRBV2 | CASSHPDSTDTQYF | TGTGCCAGCAGCCACCCCGACAGCACAGATACGCAGTATTTT
14 | - | TRBJ2-6 | few | TRBV2 | CASSVRHGANVLTF | TGTGCCAGCAGTGTTAGACATGGGGCCAACGTCCTGACTTTC
14 | - | TRBJ2-1 | few | TRBV5-6 | CASSLASVDNEQFF | TGTGCCAGCAGCTTGGCAAGCGTAGACAATGAGCAGTTCTTC
15 | - | TRBJ1-4 | few | TRBV14 | CASSPASQGWEKLFF | TGTGCCAGCAGTCCTGCGAGCCAGGGGTGGGAAAAACTGTTTTTT
14 | - | TRBJ2-2 | - | TRBV12-3/TRBV12-4 | CASAGGWDTGELFF | TGTGCCAGCGCGGGCGGGTGGGACACCGGGGAGCTGTTTTTT
14 | - | TRBJ1-3 | few | TRBV28 | CASSWRVAGNTIYF | TGTGCCAGCAGTTGGAGGGTGGCTGGAAACACCATATATTTT
15 | TRBD2 | TRBJ2-7 | - | TRBV27 | CATSGGARSSYEQYF | TGTGCCACCTCGGGGGGGGCAAGGAGCTCCTACGAGCAGTACTTC
15 | - | TRBJ1-4 | many | TRBV4-3 | CASSQGLGGYEKLFF | TGCGCCAGCAGCCAAGGTTTGGGGGGCTACGAAAAACTGTTTTTT
13 | - | TRBJ2-7 | few | TRBV6-1 | CASNRNREGEQYF | TGTGCCAGCAATAGAAACAGGGAAGGGGAGCAGTACTTC
18 | TRBD2 | TRBJ2-1 | many | TRBV12-3/TRBV12-4 | CASSSPLPPSGRAHEQFF | TGTGCCAGCAGTTCCCCTCTCCCCCCTAGCGGGAGGGCCCATGAGCAGTTCTTC
17 | TRBD2 | TRBJ2-4 | - | TRBV28 | CASTRRGLAGGKNIQYF | TGTGCCAGCACCCGAAGGGGACTAGCGGGGGGGAAAAACATTCAGTACTTC
14 | TRBD2 | TRBJ2-1 | few | TRBV7-9 | CSSSFGTSSNEQFF | TGTTCCAGCAGCTTTGGGACTAGCAGCAATGAGCAGTTCTTC
12 | - | TRBJ1-6 | many | TRBV12-3/TRBV12-4 | CASRTQTSPLHF | TGTGCCAGCAGAACCCAAACTTCACCCCTCCACTTT
15 | - | TRBJ2-5 | few | TRBV12-3/TRBV12-4 | CASSFRGLLQETQYF | TGTGCCAGCAGTTTCAGGGGCCTACTTCAAGAGACCCAGTACTTC
15 | - | TRBJ1-3 | few | TRBV12-3/TRBV12-4 | CASTTPGRTGNTIYF | TGTGCCAGCACAACCCCCGGACGAACTGGAAACACCATATATTTT
13 | - | TRBJ2-5 | many | TRBV29-1 | CSVGRGAKETQYF | TGCAGCGTGGGCCGTGGAGCGAAAGAGACCCAGTACTTC
21 | TRBD2 | TRBJ2-3 | - | TRBV6-2/TRBV6-3 | CASSYSMVAGGRGMVTDTQYF | TGTGCCAGCAGTTACTCGATGGTAGCGGGGGGGCGAGGAATGGTGACAGATACGCAGTATTTT
18 | - | TRBJ2-4 | few | TRBV20-1 | CSARDSSKRSGSKNIQYF | TGCAGTGCTAGAGATTCGTCAAAAAGGTCGGGGTCCAAAAACATTCAGTACTTC
15 | TRBD1 | TRBJ1-2 | - | TRBV7-2 | CASSPRTGPRSGYTF | TGTGCCAGCAGCCCCCGGACAGGGCCTCGGAGTGGCTACACCTTC
15 | - | TRBJ2-3 | few | TRBV27 | CASSLWGARSDTQYF | TGTGCCAGCAGTTTGTGGGGAGCGAGGTCAGATACGCAGTATTTT
14 | TRBD1 | TRBJ1-2 | - | TRBV2 | CASSPQGGIYGYTF | TGTGCCAGCAGTCCCCAGGGGGGGATCTATGGCTACACCTTC
12 | - | TRBJ2-1 | many | TRBV20-1 | CSASGAYNEQFF | TGCAGTGCGTCCGGGGCTTACAATGAGCAGTTCTTC
12 | - | TRBJ2-3 | many | TRBV9 | CASSHGLDTQYF | TGTGCCAGCAGCCATGGTTTAGATACGCAGTATTTT
18 | - | TRBJ2-4 | - | TRBV12-1 | CASSTPWGAMLAKNIQYF | TGTGCCAGCAGCACACCCTGGGGCGCTATGCTAGCCAAAAACATTCAGTACTTC
12 | - | TRBJ2-7 | - | TRBV6-6 | CVSSTLGDEQYF | TGTGTCAGCAGTACCCTAGGAGACGAGCAGTACTTC
16 | - | TRBJ2-2 | - | TRBV12-3/TRBV12-4 | CASSLGPTADTGELFF | TGTGCCAGCAGTTTAGGCCCGACAGCTGACACCGGGGAGCTGTTTTTT
15 | - | TRBJ2-2 | many | TRBV6-1 | CASARQRTNTGELFF | TGTGCCTCCGCCCGACAGAGAACGAACACCGGGGAGCTGTTTTTT
16 | TRBD2 | TRBJ2-1 | few | TRBV15 | CATSPRGTSGGNEQFF | TGTGCCACCAGCCCCAGGGGGACTAGCGGGGGAAATGAGCAGTTCTTC
15 | TRBD1 | TRBJ2-7 | few | TRBV5-1 | CASSLTGTGKCEQYF | TGCGCCAGCAGCTTGACCGGGACAGGGAAATGTGAGCAGTACTTC
15 | - | TRBJ1-2 | many | TRBV20-1 | CSARETTGQNYGYTF | TGCAGTGCTAGAGAAACGACCGGCCAAAACTATGGCTACACCTTC
15 | TRBD1 | TRBJ1-4 | - | TRBV7-2 | CASSLTGGNNEKLFF | TGTGCCAGCAGCTTAACAGGGGGAAATAATGAAAAACTGTTTTTT
14 | - | TRBJ2-3 | - | TRBV5-5 | CASSHTSSEDTQYF | TGTGCCAGCAGCCACACTAGTTCTGAGGATACGCAGTATTTT
16 | TRBD2 | TRBJ2-1 | few | TRBV2 | CASSGTSGYSYNEQFF | TGTGCCAGCAGCGGGACTAGCGGGTACTCCTACAATGAGCAGTTCTTC
14 | - | TRBJ1-1 | many | TRBV29-1 | CSVRNRAFGTEAFF | TGCAGCGTAAGAAACCGGGCCTTTGGCACTGAAGCTTTCTTT
16 | TRBD1 | TRBJ2-2 | - | TRBV9 | CASSVLGTGGSGKLFF | TGTGCCAGCAGCGTACTCGGGACAGGGGGCTCCGGGAAGCTGTTTTTT
15 | TRBD1 | TRBJ2-7 | - | TRBV28 | CASRPIENRGYEQYF | TGTGCCAGCAGACCTATAGAAAACAGGGGGTACGAGCAGTACTTC
14 | - | TRBJ2-7 | many | TRBV5-1 | CASSLLQGQGEQYF | TGCGCCAGCAGCTTGTTACAGGGTCAAGGCGAGCAGTACTTC
13 | - | TRBJ1-4 | many | TRBV12-3/TRBV12-4 | CASSLDLRGKLFF | TGTGCCAGCAGCTTGGACCTGCGGGGAAAACTGTTTTTT
13 | TRBD1 | TRBJ2-7 | - | TRBV5-1 | CASQRGQGYEQYF | TGCGCCAGCCAACGGGGACAGGGTTACGAGCAGTACTTC
16 | - | TRBJ1-2 | - | TRBV18 | CASSPRFAVSNYGYTF | TGTGCCAGCTCACCACGTTTTGCGGTGTCAAACTATGGCTACACCTTC
17 | TRBD2 | TRBJ2-2 | - | TRBV20-1 | CSARRGLAGVGTGELFF | TGCAGTGCTCGTCGGGGACTAGCGGGAGTTGGGACCGGGGAGCTGTTTTTT